The source of this TCR beta chain is a study of identical twins. General observations from the study: With beta out-of-frame sequences, excess sharing by twins was weaker.

TCRdb re-analysed the 5' RACE reads in MiXCR, keeping a single row per CDR3 protein. The sample has roughly 200,000 distinct CDR3 sequences; around 15% are singletons. This clonotype was picked up a small number of times. Its antigen is not identified. This sample also appeared in a second study, on T cells expressing NK-cell markers.

The receptor was derived from a woman between 18 and 29 years old in good health. Sequencing was carried out using CD8+ T cells sorted from blood.

CDR3 coding DNA: TGTGCCAGCAGTTTATCTTGGGGAAGCTATGGCTACACCTTC. Protein sequence: CASSLSWGSYGYTF. This chain connects TRBV27 to TRBJ1-2; D not resolved. Deletions cut 0 bases from V and 4 bases from J, with 9 bases between. The CDR3 covers 14 residues. The germline V gene has CDR1 MNHEY and CDR2 SMNVEV (reference sequence).